The clone carrying this T cell receptor beta chain was counted many times. Its antigen is undetermined. Germline assignment: CDR1 MDHEN and CDR2 SYDVKM. The CDR3 runs to 16 residues. V lost 2 bases and J lost 2; bases outside the gene matches: 8. Naive CD8 T cells were FACS-sorted by CD8+CD4-CCR7+CD45RA+ markers. This sample was included in a study of molecular identifiers for immune sequencing clone quantification. The wider study: Four portions were sequenced after RNA from roughly 18,000 or 92,000 naive CD8 cells was split five ways in replicates.

Making the bulk TCR libraries relied on previously described methods and listed TCR primers. TCRdb called the PCR reads again in MiXCR, with one record for every CDR3 protein. The table includes 250,000 to 400,000 distinct CDR3 sequences, about a fifth detected once. The study's findings and limits: Researchers reportedly could pick up spiked Jurkat TCR RNA from one cell mixed into 1 million or so naive cells.

The sample comprised naive CD8+ T cells from blood, with Jurkat cell RNA spiked in. Subset meaning: FACS-sorted CD8+CD4-CCR7+CD45RA+ naive T cells. This rearrangement joins TRBV28 to TRBJ1-1; 7 positions agree with TRBD1. The TCR sequence derives from a human donor in good health. Some libraries in this study had Jurkat cell RNA spiked in. DNA of the CDR3: TGTGCCAGCAGTTTACTCACAGGGGTACTTAACACTGAAGCTTTCTTT. Protein: CASSLLTGVLNTEAFF.